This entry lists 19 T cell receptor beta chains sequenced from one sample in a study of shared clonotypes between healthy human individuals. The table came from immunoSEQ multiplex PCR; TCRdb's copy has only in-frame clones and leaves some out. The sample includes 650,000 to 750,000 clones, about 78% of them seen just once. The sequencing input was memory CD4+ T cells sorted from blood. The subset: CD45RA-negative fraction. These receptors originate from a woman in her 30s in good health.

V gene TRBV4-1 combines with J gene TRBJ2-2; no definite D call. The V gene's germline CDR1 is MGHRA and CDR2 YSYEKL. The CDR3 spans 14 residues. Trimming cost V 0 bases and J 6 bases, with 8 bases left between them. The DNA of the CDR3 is TGCGCCAGCAGCCAAGAACCAGGCGCCGGGGAGCTGTTTTTT. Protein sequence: CASSQEPGAGELFF.

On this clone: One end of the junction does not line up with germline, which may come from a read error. In DNA form, the CDR3 reads TGTGCCAGCAGCTTTGGAAGGGCTAGCTCGCACTTC. Amino acid sequence: CASSFGRASSHF. The rearrangement joins TRBV7-2 to TRBJ2-5, with TRBD2 as a possible D gene (5 bases). This CDR3 comprises 12 residues. CDR1 is SGHTA, CDR2 FQGNSA, per germline.

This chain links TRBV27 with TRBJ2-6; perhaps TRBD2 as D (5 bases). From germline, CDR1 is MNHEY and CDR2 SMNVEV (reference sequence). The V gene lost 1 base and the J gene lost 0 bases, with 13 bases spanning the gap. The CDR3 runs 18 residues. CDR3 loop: CASSLWAPSGSGANVLTF. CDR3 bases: TGTGCCAGCAGTTTATGGGCCCCAAGCGGCTCTGGGGCCAACGTCCTGACTTTC.

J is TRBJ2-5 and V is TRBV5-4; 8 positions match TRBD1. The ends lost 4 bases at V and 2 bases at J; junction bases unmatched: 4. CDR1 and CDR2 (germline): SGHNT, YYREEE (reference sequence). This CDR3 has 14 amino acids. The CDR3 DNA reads TGTGCCAGCAGCCCCCGGACAGGGCAAGAGACCCAGTACTTC. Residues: CASSPRTGQETQYF.

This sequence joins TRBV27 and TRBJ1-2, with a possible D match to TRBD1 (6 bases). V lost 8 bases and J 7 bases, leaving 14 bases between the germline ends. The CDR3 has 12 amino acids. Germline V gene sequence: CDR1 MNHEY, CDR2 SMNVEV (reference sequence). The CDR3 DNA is TGTGCCAGCGGGGAGGGGGTAGTTGGCTACACCTTC. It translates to CASGEGVVGYTF.

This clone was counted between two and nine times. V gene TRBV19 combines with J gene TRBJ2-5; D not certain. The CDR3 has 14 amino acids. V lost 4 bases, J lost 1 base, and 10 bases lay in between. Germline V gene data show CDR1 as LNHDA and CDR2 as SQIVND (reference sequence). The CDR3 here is CASSSMTSQETQYF. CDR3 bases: TGTGCCAGTAGTAGTATGACTTCCCAAGAGACCCAGTACTTC.

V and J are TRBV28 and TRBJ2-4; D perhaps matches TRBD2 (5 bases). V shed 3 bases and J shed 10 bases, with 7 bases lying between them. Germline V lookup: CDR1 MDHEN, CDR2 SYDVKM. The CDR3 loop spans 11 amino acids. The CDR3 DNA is TGTGCCAGCAGTTTCTCGGGGATTCAGTACTTC. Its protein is CASSFSGIQYF.

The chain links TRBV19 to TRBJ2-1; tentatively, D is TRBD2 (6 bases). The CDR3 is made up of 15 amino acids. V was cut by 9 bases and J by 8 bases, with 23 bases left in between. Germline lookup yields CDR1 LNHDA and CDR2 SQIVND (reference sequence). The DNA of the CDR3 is TGTGCCAGCTCCCCTGTTAGGCGGGACGCGGATGAGCAGTTCTTC. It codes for CASSPVRRDADEQFF. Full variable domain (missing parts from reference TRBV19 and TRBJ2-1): DGGITQSPKYLFRKEGQNVTLSCEQNLNHDAMYWYRQDPGQGLRLIYYSQIVNDFQKGDIAEGYSVSREKKESFPLTVTSAQKNPTAFYLCASSPVRRDADEQFFGPGTRLTVL.

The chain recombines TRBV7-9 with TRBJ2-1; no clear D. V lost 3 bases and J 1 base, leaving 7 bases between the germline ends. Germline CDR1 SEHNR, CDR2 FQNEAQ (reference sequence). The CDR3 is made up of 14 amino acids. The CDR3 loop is CASSFLDSYNEQFF. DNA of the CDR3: TGTGCCAGCAGCTTTCTCGATTCCTACAATGAGCAGTTCTTC.

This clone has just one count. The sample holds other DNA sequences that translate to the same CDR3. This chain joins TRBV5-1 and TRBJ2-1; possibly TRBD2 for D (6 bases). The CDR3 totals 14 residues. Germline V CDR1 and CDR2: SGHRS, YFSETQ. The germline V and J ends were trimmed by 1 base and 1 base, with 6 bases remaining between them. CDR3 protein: CASSLSGSYNEQFF. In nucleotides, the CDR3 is TGCGCCAGCAGCTTGAGCGGGTCCTACAATGAGCAGTTCTTC. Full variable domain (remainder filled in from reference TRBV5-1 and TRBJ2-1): KAGVTQTPRYLIKTRGQQVTLSCSPISGHRSVSWYQQTPGQGLQFLFEYFSETQRNKGNFPGRFSGRQFSNSRSEMNVSTLELGDSALYLCASSLSGSYNEQFFGPGTRLTVL.

For the CDR3, the DNA is TGTGCCAGCAGCTTGTTGGGGACCTCCAATCAGCCCCAGCATTTT. This gives the protein CASSLLGTSNQPQHF. The gene calls are TRBV5-5 and TRBJ1-5, with TRBD1 as a possible D gene (5 bases). This CDR3 comprises 15 residues. The germline V gene encodes CDR1 SGHKS and CDR2 YYEKEE (reference sequence). Trimming removed 1 base at V and 3 bases at J, with 11 bases between. Full variable domain (missing parts from reference TRBV5-5 and TRBJ1-5): DAGVTQSPTHLIKTRGQQVTLRCSPISGHKSVSWYQQVLGQGPQFIFQYYEKEERGRGNFPDRFSARQFPNYSSELNVNALLLGDSALYLCASSLLGTSNQPQHFGDGTRLSIL.

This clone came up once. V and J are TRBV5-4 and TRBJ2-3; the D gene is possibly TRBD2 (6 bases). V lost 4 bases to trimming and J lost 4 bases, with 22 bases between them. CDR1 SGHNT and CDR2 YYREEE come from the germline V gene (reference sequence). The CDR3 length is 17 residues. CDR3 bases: TGTGCCAGCAGCCGCGGGGCTACGGGATTAGGCCCAGATACGCAGTATTTT. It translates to CASSRGATGLGPDTQYF.

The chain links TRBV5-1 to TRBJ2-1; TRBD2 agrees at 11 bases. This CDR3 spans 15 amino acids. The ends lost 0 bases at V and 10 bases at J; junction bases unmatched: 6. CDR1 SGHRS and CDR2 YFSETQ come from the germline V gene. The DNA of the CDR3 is TGCGCCAGCAGCTTGGCGGGACTAGCGGTGGACGAGCAGTTCTTC. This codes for CASSLAGLAVDEQFF.

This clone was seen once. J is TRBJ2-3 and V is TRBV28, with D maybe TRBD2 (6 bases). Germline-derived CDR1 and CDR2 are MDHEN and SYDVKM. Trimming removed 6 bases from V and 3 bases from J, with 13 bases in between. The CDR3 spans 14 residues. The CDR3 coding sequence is TGTGCCAGCAGAACGCGACTAGGTACAGATACGCAGTATTTT. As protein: CASRTRLGTDTQYF.

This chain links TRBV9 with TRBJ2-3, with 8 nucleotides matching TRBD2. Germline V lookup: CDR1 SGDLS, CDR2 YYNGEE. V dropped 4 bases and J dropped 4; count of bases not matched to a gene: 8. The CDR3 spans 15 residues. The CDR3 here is CASSSASGRPDTQYF. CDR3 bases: TGTGCCAGCAGCTCAGCTAGCGGGCGTCCAGATACGCAGTATTTT.

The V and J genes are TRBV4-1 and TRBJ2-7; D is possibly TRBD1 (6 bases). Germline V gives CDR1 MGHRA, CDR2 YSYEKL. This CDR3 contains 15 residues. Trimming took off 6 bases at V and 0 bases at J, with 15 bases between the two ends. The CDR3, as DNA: TGCGCCAGCAGTCTTAAGGCAGGGGACTCCTACGAGCAGTACTTC. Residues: CASSLKAGDSYEQYF.

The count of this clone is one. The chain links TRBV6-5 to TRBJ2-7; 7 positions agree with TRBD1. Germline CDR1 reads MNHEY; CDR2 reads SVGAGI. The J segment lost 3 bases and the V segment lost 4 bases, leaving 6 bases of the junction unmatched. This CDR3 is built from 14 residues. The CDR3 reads CASSSRTGLYEQYF. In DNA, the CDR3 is TGTGCCAGCAGTTCAAGGACAGGCCTCTACGAGCAGTACTTC.

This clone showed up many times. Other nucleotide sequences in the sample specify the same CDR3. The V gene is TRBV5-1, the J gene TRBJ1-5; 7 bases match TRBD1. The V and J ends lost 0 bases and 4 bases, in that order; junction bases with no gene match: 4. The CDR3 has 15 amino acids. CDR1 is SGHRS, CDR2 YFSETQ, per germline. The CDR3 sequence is CASSLEGTDNQPQHF. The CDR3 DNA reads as TGCGCCAGCAGCTTGGAGGGGACAGATAATCAGCCCCAGCATTTT.

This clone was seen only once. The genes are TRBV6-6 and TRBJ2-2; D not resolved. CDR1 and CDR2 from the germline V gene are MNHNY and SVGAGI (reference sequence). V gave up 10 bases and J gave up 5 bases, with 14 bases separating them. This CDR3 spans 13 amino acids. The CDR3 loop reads CATSVLLTGELFF. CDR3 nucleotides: TGTGCCACCTCGGTTCTTTTGACCGGGGAGCTGTTTTTT.